The 3 T cell receptor beta chains given below trace back to one sample, sequenced in a study of CD8+ T cells in alopecia areata. Treatment meaning: oral pan-JAK inhibitor, 5-10 mg twice daily. cDNA reverse transcribed from extracted RNA served as the sequencing template. Method: immunoSEQ multiplex PCR; TCRdb's copy keeps in-frame clones and lacks some. The sample includes about 42,000 clones, about three fifths of them seen just once. The specimen was CD8+ T cells sorted from blood, collected at week 4, from a patient treated with tofacitinib. The source is a human donor with alopecia areata.

The rearrangement links TRBV7-6 to TRBJ2-5; 8 nucleotides match TRBD1. With 5 bases clipped from V and 5 bases from J, the junction kept 7 bases outside the gene matches. CDR3 length: 14 amino acids. CDR1 is SGHVS, CDR2 FNYEAQ, per germline. DNA for the CDR3: TGTGCCAGCAGCGCAGGGGGCAGGGGCGAGACCCAGTACTTC. This translates into CASSAGGRGETQYF.

The rearrangement links TRBV6-1 to TRBJ2-3; 9 bases align to TRBD2. This CDR3 contains 14 residues. V trimming: 9 bases; J trimming: 3 bases; junction bases outside the gene matches: 7. Germline CDR1 is MNHNS and CDR2 is SASEGT. The CDR3 spells CARGGLAITDTQYF. The CDR3 DNA is TGTGCCAGGGGGGGACTAGCTATAACAGATACGCAGTATTTT.

V gene TRBV7-8 combines with J gene TRBJ2-3; the match to TRBD2 covers 16 bases. CDR1 is SGHVS and CDR2 is FQNEAQ in the germline V gene. The J segment lost 5 bases and the V segment lost 7 bases, leaving 3 bases of the junction unmatched. The CDR3 has 15 amino acids. The CDR3 region has the DNA TGTGCCAGCACGGGGACTAGCGGGGGGGAAGATACGCAGTATTTT. It encodes CASTGTSGGEDTQYF.